This TCR beta chain comes out of a study of T cells in Graves' hyperthyroidism and ophthalmopathy. Findings of the study overall: In validation, the model predicted ophthalmopathy. These predictions came a median about 6 months before onset.

With regard to this clonotype: What it binds is not known.

Extraction of PBMCs used about 9.2 ml of fresh peripheral blood. Amplification yielded TCR beta CDR3 regions, with RNA transcripts as the source. Using the HTBI primer set, a first-round RT-PCR was run on the TCR CDR3. TCRdb re-called the multiplex PCR reads through MiXCR, storing one row per CDR3 protein. The data show about half a million distinct CDR3 sequences, roughly 20% seen once. Between the trimmed V and J ends, which lost 7 bases and 0 bases, there was a span of 9 bases. CDR3 length equals 13 residues. Germline CDR1 LNHDA, CDR2 SQIVND (reference sequence). This chain joins TRBV19 and TRBJ1-1; D is unclear. The TCR comes from a man aged 18 to 30 with Graves' hyperthyroidism. Material for sequencing was blood. The CDR3, as DNA: TGTGCCAGTAATTGGGCACTGAACACTGAAGCTTTCTTT. Its protein is CASNWALNTEAFF.